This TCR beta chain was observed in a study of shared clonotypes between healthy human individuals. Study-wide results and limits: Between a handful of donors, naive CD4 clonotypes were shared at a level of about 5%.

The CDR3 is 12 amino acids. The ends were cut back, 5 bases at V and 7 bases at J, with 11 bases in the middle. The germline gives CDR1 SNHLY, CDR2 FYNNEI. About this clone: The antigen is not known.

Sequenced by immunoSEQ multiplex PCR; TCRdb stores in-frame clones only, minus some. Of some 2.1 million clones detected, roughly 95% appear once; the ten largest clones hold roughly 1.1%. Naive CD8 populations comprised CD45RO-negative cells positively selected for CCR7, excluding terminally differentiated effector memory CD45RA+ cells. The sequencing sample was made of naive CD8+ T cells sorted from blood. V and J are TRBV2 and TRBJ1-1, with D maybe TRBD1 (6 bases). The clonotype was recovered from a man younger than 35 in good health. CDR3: CASSRQDLEAFF. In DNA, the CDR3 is TGTGCCAGCAGTAGACAGGACCTTGAAGCTTTCTTT.